This T cell receptor (beta chain) was documented in a study of cytomegalovirus exposure and HLA in healthy donors (dated by TCRdb to 2016 to 2017). The study in broad terms: According to an earlier analysis of a few hundred of the donors, about 179 million T cells yielded 95 million to 140 million unique TCR beta sequences and about 300 Gb of sequence data. Both class I and class II loci were covered by HLA typing, at four-digit resolution. All discovery cohort repertoires had been generated using a single sequencing platform. The study aimed to test whether signatures of past pathogen exposure could be identified by cataloging public T cell receptors. Among 350 to 400 genotyped donors of the cohort, an average of approximately 230,000 unique TCR beta nucleotide sequences were sequenced per donor, about a sixth of them non-productive. An earlier analysis of fewer than 750 of the donors used high-throughput TCR beta sequencing to judge whether each TCR beta V gene segment behaved as functional or pseudogenic. Alongside the repertoire data, information on donor age, sex, ethnicity and CMV serostatus was compiled. Among the roughly 400 genotyped donors, about 83% belonged to the genetic ancestry cluster associated with self-reported Caucasian donors. In addition to the first cohort of 650 to 800 subjects, a separate validation cohort of 120 different subjects was used. The number of donors typed differed by locus, with roughly 620-630 for A, B, C, DRB1 and DQB1, roughly 520 for DQA1, about 610 for DPA1, and around 460 for DPB1. The later analysis used no new phenotypic data to find candidate immune exposures, relying instead on TCR beta sequences and their occurrence across donors. The study combined high-throughput TCR immunosequencing, statistical association of individual TCRs with disease status, and machine learning to predict cytomegalovirus infection status. Five DR-DQ haplotypes were handled as single units for association and clustering because linkage in the cohort was strong. Using immunosequencing, the study profiled T cell repertoires from fewer than 700 subjects and related those repertoires to cytomegalovirus serostatus. In a later analysis, previously published TCR beta repertoires from several hundred donors were re-analyzed and high-resolution HLA genotyping was added so that TCR occurrence patterns could be studied. A later genetic analysis took genome-wide SNP genotypes for 398 of the 666 donors and used that subset as a discovery cohort. Roughly 300 gigabases of sequencing data and tens of millions of unique TCR sequences were included in an early release covering 500 to 750 HLA-typed donors.

The library was generated by the immunoSEQ multiplex PCR assay. For the multiplex PCR, a mixture combining 60 forward primers for TCR Vbeta segments and 13 reverse primers for TCR Jbeta segments was used. The CDR3 region of rearranged TCR beta genes was amplified from genomic DNA with a multiplex PCR assay. The Illumina HiSeq System was used to sequence the amplified TCR beta libraries as 87-base-pair reads. Processing in the source paper ran as follows. Across the 600 to 700 repertoires, a later analysis counted 60 million to 90 million unique TCR beta chains, roughly 11 million of which were shared by at least two donors. A nearest-neighbor algorithm error-corrected the raw reads and collapsed the reads into unique sequences, merging closely related sequences to remove PCR and sequencing errors. V, D and J gene segments were assigned by aligning CDR3 sequences to IMGT reference sequences. For a sequence to be retained, a match of at least six nucleotides was required to both a V gene segment and a J gene segment. A rearrangement counted as productive if the CDR3 had no stop codons and remained in frame with V and J, and every other rearrangement counted as non-productive. Following IMGT convention, CDR3 was defined as the stretch from the second conserved V-encoded cysteine up to the conserved J-encoded phenylalanine. Sequences without an unambiguous match to a single V gene segment were excluded from the earlier analysis of several hundred of the donors. In an earlier analysis of several hundred of the donors, a V segment was called functional when productive rearrangements were above 56.7%, and segregating when the standard deviation between donors exceeded 5%. A statistical classification framework was built for diagnosing cytomegalovirus status from the catalog of TCR beta chain sequences. V and J gene assignment, in a later analysis, came from comparing TCR nucleotide sequences with IMGT/GENE-DB human TR gene sequences. Using the TCRdist pipeline, a later analysis assigned CDR3 sequences along with most-parsimonious VDJ recombination scenarios. A later analysis defined each TCR beta chain by its CDR3 amino acid sequence plus V-gene family, and excluded reads lacking a unique V-gene family. A later analysis removed 550 to 700 highly shared, low-generation-probability nucleotide sequences to deal with suspected cross-contamination and a sequencing artifact. In a later analysis, a clonal expansion index was calculated for each public chain from normalized within-repertoire ranks of inferred template counts. In a later analysis, generation probabilities were computed with a VDJ recombination model fitted to out-of-frame rearrangements, and the resulting probabilities were checked against IGoR. A later analysis scored TCR-TCR, TCR-HLA and TCR-CMV co-occurrence with hypergeometric tests, applying a repertoire-size bias correction to TCR pairs. To estimate false discovery rates, a later analysis permuted the HLA or CMV assignments 20 times. In a later analysis, co-occurring TCRs were grouped with DBSCAN, and TCRdist sequence similarity was added when clustering was performed within HLA-allele-positive subsets. For co-occurrence clustering, repertoires with fewer than 30,000 or more than 120,000 public chains were excluded, along with four to six repertoires with anomalous nucleotide sharing. TCRdb took this table from immuneACCESS and kept in-frame rearrangements with V and J called. Such tables lack part of the clones; where checked against another copy, unresolved V genes explain under half of the gap, and the rest is unexplained. The V and J calls and clone size were taken over from that table, and D and trimming were inferred from the DNA. The sample includes roughly 160,000 clones, with roughly 80% observed a single time. Jointly, the top ten make up 8.5% of the sample.

In total, 666 healthy bone marrow donors made up the cohort. At the time of sampling, every cohort member was nominally healthy, though immune exposures that went unrecorded were likely present. The donor tested CMV seropositive, placing the donor among the 289 seropositive members of the cohort. Each donor provided a peripheral blood sample, and peripheral blood mononuclear cells were used for TCR beta sequencing. Genomic DNA extraction from the blood cell samples was performed with the Qiagen DNeasy Blood Extraction Kit. The paper's findings and limits, for the study overall: Sequencing depth was assumed to be roughly uniform across donors in the presence/absence analyses, though that assumption may not hold. Cytomegalovirus status was reported to be diagnosed by the classifier with high specificity and sensitivity in both the original and validation cohorts. Because HLA typing was unavailable for some donors at each locus, only the typed subset was used in association tests. A few of the identified cytomegalovirus-associated TCR beta chains were confirmed in vitro to be specific for cytomegalovirus antigens. According to a later analysis, most CMV-associated TCR beta chains appeared to be HLA-restricted, and the HLA associations seemed to be driven largely by CMV exposure. An association between a missense DCLRE1C variant and V-gene and J-gene trimming of TCR beta chains was found in a later genetic analysis and replicated in an independent cohort. CMV serostatus was the only immune exposure information available for the cohort. A cluster of highly shared sequence variants was judged likely to be a technical artifact of the sequencing pipeline. At a false discovery rate of 0.05, a later analysis linked 15,000 to 20,000 TCR beta sequences to specific HLA alleles. The 87-base-pair reads could not distinguish some IMGT-functional V segments, including TRBV6-2 and TRBV6-3, so those segments were excluded. Compared with equally common non-associated chains, HLA-associated TCR beta chains in a later analysis were more clonally expanded and had lower generation probabilities. When HLA alleles, especially DR and DQ, strongly co-occurred, attributing TCR associations to individual alleles was difficult. In this cohort, only TCR beta chains were sequenced, and detectable features were limited by the absence of alpha or paired-chain data. Broadly in line with IMGT annotations, most TCR beta V segments showed up in productive rearrangements about 90% or about 30% of the time in an earlier analysis of roughly 590 of the donors. Most TCR sequences were observed very rarely across donors, whereas some public TCRs were present in many individuals. A later genetic analysis reported fewer N-insertions in productive TCRs among donors in an Asian-associated ancestry cluster than the roughly 690-donor mean. In the study, approximately 160 TCR beta chains were listed as associated with cytomegalovirus. A further reported finding was that TCR beta sequences accurately predicted the HLA-A and HLA-B alleles for most subjects in the first cohort. About 17 rarely observed V segments, including chromosome 9 orphons, were excluded from the earlier analysis of about 600 of the donors because counts were too low. In a later analysis, the rate of TCR association differed among HLA loci, with DRB1 alleles having the most associated TCRs and HLA-C alleles having the fewest. The authors suggested that the approach could potentially be generalized to other disease states and immunological phenotypes. According to a later analysis, parvovirus B19, influenza, CMV and Epstein-Barr virus appeared linked to several top co-occurrence clusters. Correlated functional status among segregating V segments might reflect linkage disequilibrium, but an unknown experimental factor could not be ruled out.

Here V drops 7 bases and J drops 2 bases, and the junction holds 9 bases not matched to any gene. Taken from cysteine to phenylalanine, the CDR3 has 16 residues. The DNA shown is the 48-base CDR3, in frame from base 1. Sequences SNHLY (CDR1) and FYNNEI (CDR2) are obtained from the germline V gene. In the case of this clone: Its antigen remains unidentified. No base-level quality is on record; no much larger clone is a single base apart.

The chain was built from TRBV2 and TRBJ1-5, with 9 central nucleotides matching TRBD1. The TCR comes from a male donor in good health and CMV-seropositive. The sample taken for sequencing was PBMCs. The CDR3 loop reads CASNGPRTGGNQPQHF. The DNA sequence is as follows: TGTGCCAGCAACGGACCCCGGACAGGGGGCAATCAGCCCCAGCATTTT.